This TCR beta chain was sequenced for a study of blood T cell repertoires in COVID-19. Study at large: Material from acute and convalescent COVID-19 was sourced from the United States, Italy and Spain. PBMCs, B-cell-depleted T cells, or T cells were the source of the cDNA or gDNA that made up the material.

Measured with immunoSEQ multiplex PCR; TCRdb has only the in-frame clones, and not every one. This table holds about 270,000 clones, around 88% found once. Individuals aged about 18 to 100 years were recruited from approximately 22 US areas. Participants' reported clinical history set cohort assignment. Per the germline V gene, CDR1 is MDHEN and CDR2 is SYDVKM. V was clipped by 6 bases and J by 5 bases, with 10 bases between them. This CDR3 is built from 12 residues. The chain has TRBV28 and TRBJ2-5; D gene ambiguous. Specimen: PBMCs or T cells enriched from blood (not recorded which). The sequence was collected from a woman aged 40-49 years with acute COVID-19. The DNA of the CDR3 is TGTGCCAGCAGCAACCTCGGGGAGACCCAGTACTTC. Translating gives CASSNLGETQYF.